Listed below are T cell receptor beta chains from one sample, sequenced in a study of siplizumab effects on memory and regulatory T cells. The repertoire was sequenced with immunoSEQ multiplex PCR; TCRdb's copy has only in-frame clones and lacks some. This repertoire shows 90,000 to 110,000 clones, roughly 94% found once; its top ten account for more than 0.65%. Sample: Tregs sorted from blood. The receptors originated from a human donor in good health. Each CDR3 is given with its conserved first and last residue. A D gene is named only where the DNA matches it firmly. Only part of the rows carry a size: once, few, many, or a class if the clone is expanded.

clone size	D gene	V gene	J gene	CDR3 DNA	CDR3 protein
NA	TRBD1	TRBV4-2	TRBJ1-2	TGTGCCAGCAGCCAAGTTCAGGGGGGCGACTATGGCTACACCTTC	CASSQVQGGDYGYTF
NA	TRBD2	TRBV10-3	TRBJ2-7	TGTGCCACGGTACAGGCTGATGGAGTAGCGGGAGTCACGTACGAGCAGTACTTC	CATVQADGVAGVTYEQYF
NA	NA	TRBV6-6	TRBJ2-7	TGTGCCAGCAGTTACCCACAGGGACTGCCCGCCTACGAGCAGTACTTC	CASSYPQGLPAYEQYF
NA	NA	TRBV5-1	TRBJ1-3	TGCGCCAGCAGCTTGGACGCCAGAGGCTCTGGAAACACCATATATTTT	CASSLDARGSGNTIYF
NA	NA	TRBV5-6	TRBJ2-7	TGTGCCAGCAGCTTGGGCAGGCCGGCCTACGAGCAGTACTTC	CASSLGRPAYEQYF
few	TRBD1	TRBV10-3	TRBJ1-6	TGTGCCATCAGTCCGGACAGGATCCGTTCACCCCTCCACTTT	CAISPDRIRSPLHF
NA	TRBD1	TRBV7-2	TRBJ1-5	TGTGCCAGCAGCCCTTCCGGACAGGGGTCTTATCAGCCCCAGCATTTT	CASSPSGQGSYQPQHF
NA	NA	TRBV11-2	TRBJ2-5	TGTGCCAGCAGCTTCGGACAAGAGACCCAGTACTTC	CASSFGQETQYF
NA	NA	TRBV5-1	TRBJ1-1	TGCGCCAGCCTTGGGGCAGCTGAAGCTTTCTTT	CASLGAAEAFF
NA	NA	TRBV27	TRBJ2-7	TGTGCCAGCAGTAGGGGAAGCTCCTACGAGCAGTACTTC	CASSRGSSYEQYF
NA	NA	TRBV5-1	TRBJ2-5	TGCGCCAGCAGCTTGGTATCAGGGATGGGGGAGACCCAGTACTTC	CASSLVSGMGETQYF
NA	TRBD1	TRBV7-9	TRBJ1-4	TGTGCCATCCCTTTGGGACAGGGTGAGGAAAAACTGTTTTTT	CAIPLGQGEEKLFF
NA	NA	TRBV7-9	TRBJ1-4	TGTGCCAGCAGCTTAACAGGGTCTAATGAAAAACTGTTTTTT	CASSLTGSNEKLFF
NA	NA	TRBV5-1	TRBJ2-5	TGCGCCAGCAGCGCGAGTTTAGAGACCCAGTACTTC	CASSASLETQYF
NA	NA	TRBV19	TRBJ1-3	TGTGCCAGTAGTATGGGAGGACACCTCTCTGGAAACACCATATATTTT	CASSMGGHLSGNTIYF
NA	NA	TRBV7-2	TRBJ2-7	TGTGCCAGCAGCTTAACGACAGTCTACGAGCAGTACTTC	CASSLTTVYEQYF